The rows below give T cell receptor beta chains drawn from one sample of a study of blood T cells in healthy people across ages. In TCRdb, the 5' RACE reads were re-called with MiXCR into one record per CDR3 protein. The sample holds about 780,000 distinct CDR3 sequences, about 46% seen once. Sequencing used blood. Receptors originate from a man at least 80 years old in good health. CDR3s include the opening cysteine and the closing phenylalanine or tryptophan. Each record gives: J gene, V gene, D gene, clone size, CDR3 DNA, CDR3 protein. The D gene is left open where the match is weak. A clone size is listed for some rows: how often the clone was seen (once, few, many), or a class if it is expanded.

TRBJ2-7	TRBV6-5	NA	NA	TGTGCCAGCATGGGGCCCCTCTACGAGCAGTACTTC	CASMGPLYEQYF
TRBJ2-7	TRBV7-9	NA	NA	TGTGCCAGCAGCTCCACCGTCGGGGTGGCCTACGAGCAGTACTTC	CASSSTVGVAYEQYF
TRBJ1-2	TRBV2	NA	NA	TGTGCCAGCAGTGAAGTTTCAGGGGTCGGTGGCTACACCTTC	CASSEVSGVGGYTF
TRBJ2-1	TRBV6-6	TRBD2	NA	TGTGCCAGCAGTCCACAGGGACTAGCGGGAGGAAATGAGCAGTTCTTC	CASSPQGLAGGNEQFF
TRBJ2-3	TRBV28	TRBD2	few	TGTGCCAGCAGTTCTAGCGGGATTAGCACAGATACGCAGTATTTT	CASSSSGISTDTQYF
TRBJ2-3	TRBV11-2	TRBD1	NA	TGTGCCAGCAGCTTAGTTCCATACAGGGGCGTTAGCACAGATACGCAGTATTTT	CASSLVPYRGVSTDTQYF
TRBJ2-1	TRBV4-3	TRBD2	many	TGCGCCAGCAGCCGCGAGCTAGCGGGGATCGTCAATGAGCAGTTCTTC	CASSRELAGIVNEQFF
TRBJ2-5	TRBV28	TRBD2	few	TGTGCCAGCAGTTTATTTGGACTAGCGGGAGGGCAAGAGACCCAGTACTTC	CASSLFGLAGGQETQYF
TRBJ2-1	TRBV28	NA	NA	TGTGCCAGCAGTTTGGGCTACGGGCGTTACAATGAGCAGTTCTTC	CASSLGYGRYNEQFF
TRBJ2-1	TRBV7-9	TRBD2	NA	TGTGCCAGCAGCCCTTGGCGGGAGTCCTACAATGAGCAGTTCTTC	CASSPWRESYNEQFF
TRBJ2-3	TRBV5-5	NA	NA	TGTGCCAGCAGCTTTCCAGAAGTTTACACAGATACGCAGTATTTT	CASSFPEVYTDTQYF
TRBJ1-1	TRBV12-3/TRBV12-4	NA	few	TGTGCCAGCAGTCCGGGGGGACCGAGGAACACTGAAGCTTTCTTT	CASSPGGPRNTEAFF
TRBJ2-7	TRBV28	NA	few	TGTGCCAGCAGTGCAACAGGGAGATCTCCCTACGAGCAGTACTTC	CASSATGRSPYEQYF
TRBJ1-2	TRBV7-2	TRBD1	few	TGTGCCAGCAGCACTCAGGGGGGATTCTATGGCTACACCTTC	CASSTQGGFYGYTF
TRBJ2-1	TRBV29-1	NA	few	TGCAGCGTTGCGGGAGCAACCTACAATGAGCAGTTCTTC	CSVAGATYNEQFF
TRBJ2-7	TRBV12-3/TRBV12-4	TRBD1	few	TGTGCCAGCAGACCGACAGGGGCTTCCTACGAGCAGTACTTC	CASRPTGASYEQYF
TRBJ2-1	TRBV4-2	TRBD1	few	TGTGCCAGCAGCCAGCTGGGACAGGGGAGCTCCTACAATGAGCAGTTCTTC	CASSQLGQGSSYNEQFF
TRBJ2-1	TRBV9	NA	NA	TGTGCCAGCAGCACCCACCTATCTAACAATGAGCAGTTCTTC	CASSTHLSNNEQFF
TRBJ2-1	TRBV7-8	NA	once	TGTGCCAGCAGCTTAGTCTATCTCCTCATGTCCTACAATGAGCAGTTCTTC	CASSLVYLLMSYNEQFF
TRBJ2-2	TRBV5-1	NA	few	TGCGCCAGCAGCTGGACATCTCCGAACACCGGGGAGCTGTTTTTT	CASSWTSPNTGELFF
TRBJ2-7	TRBV7-2	NA	many	TGTGCCAGCAGCTTAGAGGCCAGGGGAGCATACGAGCAGTACTTC	CASSLEARGAYEQYF
TRBJ2-3	TRBV6-5	TRBD2	NA	TGTGCCAGCAGTTACAACCTAGCGGGAGGGCCGGAGGCAGATACGCAGTATTTT	CASSYNLAGGPEADTQYF
TRBJ2-1	TRBV7-3	TRBD2	NA	TGTGCCAGCAGCCCAAGGACTAGCGGGAGTAGAAATGAGCAGTTCTTC	CASSPRTSGSRNEQFF
TRBJ2-1	TRBV5-6	TRBD2	many	TGTGCCAGCAGCCGGACTAGCGGGAACGTCCTGTTCTTC	CASSRTSGNVLFF
TRBJ2-1	TRBV6-2/TRBV6-3	NA	once	TGTGCCAGCAGTCTATCCGGGGTTACGGGGTACAATGAGCAGTTCTTC	CASSLSGVTGYNEQFF
TRBJ1-5	TRBV18	TRBD1	NA	TGTGCCAGCTCACCCGAACCGGGACAGGGGATTATGGGCAACCAGCCCCAGCATTTT	CASSPEPGQGIMGNQPQHF
TRBJ2-5	TRBV4-1	NA	few	TGCGCCAGCAGCCAAGAAAACAGGGAGACCCAGTACTTC	CASSQENRETQYF
TRBJ2-5	TRBV27	TRBD1	many	TGTGCCAGCAGTTATGGACAGGCCGGGTTTGGGACCCAGTACTTC	CASSYGQAGFGTQYF
TRBJ2-3	TRBV29-1	NA	NA	TGCAGCGTTTCCGGGACTTACCTTACGCAGTATTTT	CSVSGTYLTQYF
TRBJ2-7	TRBV9	TRBD2	NA	TGTGCCAGCAGCGCCCGCCTAGCGGGCGAGCAGTACTTC	CASSARLAGEQYF
TRBJ1-2	TRBV4-3	TRBD1	NA	TGCGCCAGCAGCCAAGAGGTTGGGGACAGGGAGCGGGGCTACACCTTC	CASSQEVGDRERGYTF
TRBJ2-3	TRBV16	TRBD2	NA	TGTGCCAGCAGCCGGGTTAGCGGGAGCGGCGATACGCAGTATTTT	CASSRVSGSGDTQYF
TRBJ2-7	TRBV7-2	TRBD1	NA	TGTGCCAGCAGCTTAGGTGACAGGGGGAGGAGTGAGCAGTACTTC	CASSLGDRGRSEQYF
TRBJ2-3	TRBV5-1	NA	NA	TGCGCCAGCAGCTTGCCGTCTAGCACCGATACGCAGTATTTT	CASSLPSSTDTQYF
TRBJ2-3	TRBV20-1	NA	NA	TGCAGTGCTAGAACAAGCCGCAGGGTCCCAGATACGCAGTATTTT	CSARTSRRVPDTQYF
TRBJ2-1	TRBV30	TRBD1	NA	TGTGCCTGGAGTGGGGACAGGGGTGGTGATGAGCAGTTCTTC	CAWSGDRGGDEQFF
TRBJ2-7	TRBV12-3/TRBV12-4	NA	few	TGTGCCAGCAGTAGGGGACGGACCCCTGGGCAGTACTTC	CASSRGRTPGQYF
TRBJ2-7	TRBV27	TRBD1	NA	TGTGCCAGCAGAAAAGGGACAGTTCCCTCCTACGAGCAGTACTTC	CASRKGTVPSYEQYF
TRBJ2-1	TRBV5-1	NA	few	TGCGCCAGCAGCTTTACGGCACCGAACCTGAATGAGCAGTTCTTC	CASSFTAPNLNEQFF
TRBJ2-5	TRBV7-3	TRBD1	NA	TGTGCCAGCAGCTTGGGGACAGCGAAGACCCAGTACTTC	CASSLGTAKTQYF